A single sample gave rise to the 28 T cell receptor beta chains below, sequenced in a study of neurological immune-mediated disorders. TCRdb redid the calling of the 5' RACE reads with MiXCR, one entry per CDR3 protein. The sample yields about 66,000 distinct CDR3 sequences, 3.4% seen once. Sequencing was performed on PBMCs. The source of these receptors is a man aged 40-50 years with multiple sclerosis.

In its sample, this clonotype was seen a few times. With a much larger clone just one base away, this may be a read error. J is TRBJ1-2 and V is TRBV7-3; D call uncertain. This CDR3 is built from 16 residues. V gave up 3 bases and J gave up 4 bases, with 18 bases separating them. Per germline, CDR1 SGHTA and CDR2 FQGTGA. CDR3 sequence: CASSLDPGNTSYGYTF. The CDR3 region has the DNA TGTGCCAGCAGCTTGGACCCGGGAAACACATCCTATGGCTACACCTTC.

Ten or more counts support this clonotype. The chain joins TRBV27 to TRBJ1-6, with a weak D call TRBD1 (5 bases). The V end was cut by 5 bases, the J end by 9 bases, with 11 bases between. This CDR3 is built from 13 residues. The V gene's germline CDR1 is MNHEY and CDR2 SMNVEV (reference sequence). CDR3 nucleotides: TGTGCCAGCAGTGCAGGGTCATTTTCACCCCTCCACTTT. It yields the protein CASSAGSFSPLHF.

This clonotype has at least ten counts. This rearrangement joins TRBV12-3 or TRBV12-4 to TRBJ2-1; TRBD1 is a possible D gene (5 bases). V lost 5 bases, J lost 4 bases, and 12 bases lay in between. The length of the CDR3 is 14 residues. For the CDR3, the DNA is TGTGCCAGCAGTCCCACAGGAGAGTACAATGAGCAGTTCTTC. It encodes CASSPTGEYNEQFF.

This clonotype was detected many times. The chain is built from TRBV12-3 or TRBV12-4 and TRBJ2-5; 7 bases fit TRBD1. This CDR3 is built from 16 residues. Trimming cost V 5 bases and J 1 base; bases outside gene matches: 10. In DNA form, the CDR3 reads TGTGCCAGCAGTGATTGGGCAGGGGGAGTCCAAGAGACCCAGTACTTC. Translation gives CASSDWAGGVQETQYF.

This clonotype was counted at least ten times. The chain uses TRBV6-4 and TRBJ1-6, with D unclear. The germline V and J ends were trimmed by 0 bases and 10 bases, with 7 bases remaining between them. CDR1 is MRHNA, CDR2 SNTAGT, per germline. CDR3 length: 13 amino acids. The DNA of the CDR3 is TGTGCCAGCAGTGACTCGATCGGGTCACCCCTCCACTTT. Amino acid sequence: CASSDSIGSPLHF.

On this clonotype itself: A much larger clone lies one base from this, so it may be a read error. The gene calls are TRBV6-5 and TRBJ2-7; D is undetermined. Germline V CDR1 and CDR2: MNHEY, SVGAGI. This CDR3 contains 12 residues. The CDR3, as DNA: TGTGACAGCACCGACCAAACTTACGAGCAGTACTTC. This translates into CDSTDQTYEQYF.

This clonotype has a count of ten or more. This chain uses TRBV3-1 with TRBJ2-1, with D possibly being TRBD2 (5 bases). CDR3 size: 14 residues. Germline V CDR1 and CDR2: LGHDT, YNNKEL (reference sequence). V dropped 1 base and J dropped 6 bases, with 10 bases sitting between them. The CDR3 sequence: CASSQGTLTNEQFF. The CDR3 DNA is TGTGCCAGCAGCCAAGGGACTCTAACCAATGAGCAGTTCTTC.

This clonotype came up once. The junction departs from the called germline gene at one end, perhaps through a read error. This chain links TRBV19 with TRBJ1-1, with D unresolved. The CDR3 covers 13 residues. In germline, CDR1 is LNHDA, CDR2 SQIVND (reference sequence). The CDR3 nucleotides are TGTGCCATTAGTATAGCCCTCGCGGCTGAAGCTTTCTTT. Its protein is CAISIALAAEAFF.

This clonotype has a count of ten or more. This chain connects TRBV29-1 to TRBJ2-7; D possibly corresponds to TRBD2 (6 bases). The length of the CDR3 is 10 residues. CDR1 and CDR2 from the germline V gene are SQVTM and ANQGSEA. The germline V and J ends were trimmed by 4 bases and 6 bases, with 7 bases remaining between them. CDR3 sequence (DNA): TGCAGCGTTGGGGGGGTCGAGCAGTACTTC. Encoded protein: CSVGGVEQYF.

At least ten counts were recorded for this clonotype. This chain uses TRBV6-5 with TRBJ2-5, with D unresolved. The CDR3 sequence is 16 residues long. The V gene lost 7 bases and the J gene lost 1 base, with 19 bases spanning the gap. Germline-derived CDR1 and CDR2 are MNHEY and SVGAGI. Here the CDR3 DNA reads TGTGCCAGCAAGTCTTCAATAGGACGGCCCCAAGAGACCCAGTACTTC. Protein product: CASKSSIGRPQETQYF.

This clonotype appeared many times. The gene calls are TRBV12-3 or TRBV12-4 and TRBJ1-1; D is perhaps TRBD1 (5 bases). The CDR3 is 13 amino acids. The V end was cut by 5 bases, the J end by 3 bases, with 10 bases between. CDR3 amino acids: CASSRQPHTEAFF. The CDR3 nucleotides read TGTGCCAGCAGTAGACAGCCCCACACTGAAGCTTTCTTT.

This clonotype was observed at least ten times. The chain combines TRBV7-2 with TRBJ2-7, with D perhaps being TRBD1 or TRBD2 (5 bases each). Germline CDR1 reads SGHTA; CDR2 reads FQGNSA. V was clipped by 1 base and J by 1 base, with 11 bases between them. The CDR3 totals 15 residues. CDR3 in amino acids: CASSLGYEGSYEQYF. As DNA, the CDR3 is TGTGCCAGCAGCTTAGGTTATGAGGGGTCCTACGAGCAGTACTTC. Full variable domain (remainder filled in from reference TRBV7-2 and TRBJ2-7): GAGVSQSPSNKVTEKGKDVELRCDPISGHTALYWYRQSLGQGLEFLIYFQGNSAPDKSGLPSDRFSAERTGGSVSTLTIQRTQQEDSAVYLCASSLGYEGSYEQYFGPGTRLTVT.

This clonotype has ten or more counts. The chain is built from TRBV7-9 and TRBJ2-7; maybe TRBD2 (5 bases). Germline CDR1 reads SEHNR; CDR2 reads FQNEAQ (reference sequence). There are 12 residues in the CDR3. Trimming took 3 bases from V and 2 from J, leaving 5 bases between them. The CDR3 nucleotides are TGTGCCAGCAGCTTCGGGGCCTACGAGCAGTACTTC. This translates into CASSFGAYEQYF.

This clonotype appeared many times. J is TRBJ1-1 and V is TRBV5-1; the D is unclear. Trimming shortened V by 0 bases and J by 4 bases, and 7 bases separated the two germline ends. This CDR3 region has 13 residues. From germline, CDR1 is SGHRS and CDR2 YFSETQ. This CDR3 is CASSLGVITEAFF. The CDR3 region has the DNA TGCGCCAGCAGCTTGGGGGTGATCACTGAAGCTTTCTTT.

This clonotype was seen ten or more times. The rearrangement joins TRBV20-1 to TRBJ1-4; D gene unclear. Germline-derived CDR1 and CDR2 are DFQATT and SNEGSKA (reference sequence). The ends were cut back, 0 bases at V and 7 bases at J, with 15 bases in the middle. The CDR3 loop spans 15 amino acids. This CDR3 reads CSARDPRTLPEKLFF. The CDR3 DNA follows: TGCAGTGCTAGAGATCCGAGGACGCTCCCTGAAAAACTGTTTTTT.

This clonotype was seen at least ten times. The chain joins TRBV6-5 to TRBJ2-7; 9 bases align to TRBD2. The junction had 10 bases not matched to a gene; V was cut back by 7 bases and J by 0 bases. Germline CDR1 reads MNHEY; CDR2 reads SVGAGI. The CDR3 has 16 amino acids. The CDR3 DNA follows: TGTGCCAGCACCACCCGGTGGGGACTAGCCTCCTACGAGCAGTACTTC. Its protein is CASTTRWGLASYEQYF.

This clonotype was recorded many times. This rearrangement joins TRBV27 to TRBJ2-1; TRBD1 might be the D (5 bases). Germline V gene data show CDR1 as MNHEY and CDR2 as SMNVEV (reference sequence). CDR3 size: 18 residues. V lost 1 base, J lost 6 bases, and 22 bases lay in between. CDR3 in DNA: TGTGCCAGCAGTTTATACCCGGCAGGGCTGAAATCGGGCAATGAGCAGTTCTTC. Amino acids: CASSLYPAGLKSGNEQFF.

Ten or more counts support this clonotype. The CDR3 reads CASSASPNTEAFF. In nucleotides, the CDR3 is TGTGCCAGCAGCGCCTCACCGAACACTGAAGCTTTCTTT. V usage is TRBV9 and J usage is TRBJ1-1; D not resolved. Germline lookup yields CDR1 SGDLS and CDR2 YYNGEE. The CDR3 is 13 amino acids. Between the trimmed V and J ends, which lost 3 bases and 1 base, there was a span of 7 bases.

This clonotype was detected many times. The chain's CDR3 is CASSPWSLIRELFF. CDR3 nucleotide sequence: TGTGCCAGCAGCCCCTGGAGTCTAATTAGGGAGCTGTTTTTT. This chain links TRBV7-2 with TRBJ2-2, with D uncertain. The CDR3 covers 14 residues. V was shortened by 5 bases and J by 9 bases, with 16 bases between the two germline ends. Germline V gene lookup returns CDR1 SGHTA and CDR2 FQGNSA. Combining the CDR3 with reference TRBV7-2 and TRBJ2-2 gives the whole variable domain GAGVSQSPSNKVTEKGKDVELRCDPISGHTALYWYRQSLGQGLEFLIYFQGNSAPDKSGLPSDRFSAERTGGSVSTLTIQRTQQEDSAVYLCASSPWSLIRELFFGEGSRLTVL.

Note on this clonotype: Possible read error: a much larger clone is one base away. The chain uses TRBV5-1 and TRBJ1-2, with D tentatively TRBD1 (6 bases). The CDR3 has 16 residues. The V gene's germline CDR1 is SGHRS and CDR2 YFSETQ. V was shortened by 0 bases and J by 3 bases, with 15 bases between the two germline ends. CDR3 protein: CASSLVHSAGDYGYTF. The CDR3 DNA sequence: TGCGCCAGCAGCTTGGTCCACTCGGCAGGGGACTATGGCTACACCTTC.

Sample share makes this clonotype medium-sized. The V gene is TRBV27, the J gene TRBJ1-1; 9 nucleotides line up with TRBD1. Trimming took 6 bases from V and 8 from J; bases not matched to a gene: 7. This CDR3 has 13 amino acids. CDR1 is MNHEY and CDR2 is SMNVEV in the germline V gene (reference sequence). The CDR3 nucleotides read TGTGCCAGCAGCCCCCCCACAGGGGGCGAAGCTTTCTTT. Its protein is CASSPPTGGEAFF.

This clonotype appeared many times. V and J are TRBV7-8 and TRBJ2-1, with D hard to call. CDR3 length: 14 residues. V gave up 2 bases and J gave up 4 bases, with 9 bases separating them. Germline loops: CDR1 SGHVS, CDR2 FQNEAQ. The CDR3 loop is CASSLRLEYNEQFF. For the CDR3, the DNA is TGTGCCAGCAGCTTAAGACTTGAATACAATGAGCAGTTCTTC.

This clonotype was seen repeatedly, ten times or more. The CDR3 sequence is CASSLWDRRFGTQYF. CDR3 DNA sequence: TGTGCCAGCAGCTTATGGGACAGGAGGTTCGGGACCCAGTACTTC. V gene TRBV7-9 combines with J gene TRBJ2-5; 8 nucleotides agree with TRBD1. V was pared by 2 bases and J by 7 bases, with 9 bases of the junction left unmatched. Germline-derived CDR1 and CDR2 are SEHNR and FQNEAQ (reference sequence). The CDR3 totals 15 residues.

This clonotype has a count of ten or more. The V call is TRBV12-3 or TRBV12-4, the J call TRBJ1-3, with 12 bases aligning to TRBD1. CDR3 length equals 16 residues. Trimming removed 6 bases from V and 3 bases from J; junction bases left unmatched: 6. The CDR3 DNA reads TGTGCCAGCAGCCCGGGGGACAGGGGGCTTGGAAACACCATATATTTT. The encoded protein is CASSPGDRGLGNTIYF.

At least ten counts were recorded for this clonotype. The V and J genes are TRBV4-2 and TRBJ2-2, with 9 nucleotides matching TRBD2. The CDR3 extends over 15 amino acids. Trimming removed 5 bases from V and 2 bases from J; junction bases left unmatched: 3. Looked up from germline, CDR1 is LGHNA and CDR2 is YNFKEQ. CDR3 residues: CASSLGLANTGELFF. CDR3 in DNA: TGTGCCAGCAGCTTGGGACTAGCCAACACCGGGGAGCTGTTTTTT.

The chain couples TRBV30 to TRBJ2-3, with TRBD1 matching 7 bases. The CDR3 consists of 13 residues. V lost 8 bases and J lost 11; bases outside the gene matches: 16. CDR1 GTSNPN and CDR2 SVGIG come from the germline V gene (reference sequence). The CDR3 sequence: CASRDSQRRLQYF. The CDR3 DNA reads as TGTGCCAGCCGGGACAGCCAGCGAAGGTTGCAGTATTTT. The variable domain in full, completed from reference TRBV30 and TRBJ2-3, reads SQTIHQWPATLVQPVGSPLSLECTVEGTSNPNLYWYRQAAGRGLQLLFYSVGIGQISSEVPQNLSASRPQDRQFILSSKKLLLSDSGFYLCASRDSQRRLQYFGPGTRLTVL.

This clonotype was counted many times. The V and J genes are TRBV5-1 and TRBJ2-3; D perhaps matches TRBD1 (6 bases). This CDR3 has 14 residues. CDR1 SGHRS and CDR2 YFSETQ come from the germline V gene. V lost 4 bases, J lost 6 bases, and 15 bases lay in between. The CDR3 region has the DNA TGCGCCAGCAGCCATAGGGGGTCGGAGGATACGCAGTATTTT. Translated, it gives CASSHRGSEDTQYF.

This clonotype was seen at least ten times. The V call is TRBV5-1, the J call TRBJ2-3; 13 nucleotides match TRBD2. J gave up 4 bases and V 6 bases, and 5 bases lay outside the gene matches. The CDR3 sequence is 15 residues long. CDR1 is SGHRS, CDR2 YFSETQ, per germline. The CDR3 here is CASTWTSGSPDTQYF. CDR3 sequence (DNA): TGCGCCAGCACGTGGACTAGCGGGAGTCCAGATACGCAGTATTTT.